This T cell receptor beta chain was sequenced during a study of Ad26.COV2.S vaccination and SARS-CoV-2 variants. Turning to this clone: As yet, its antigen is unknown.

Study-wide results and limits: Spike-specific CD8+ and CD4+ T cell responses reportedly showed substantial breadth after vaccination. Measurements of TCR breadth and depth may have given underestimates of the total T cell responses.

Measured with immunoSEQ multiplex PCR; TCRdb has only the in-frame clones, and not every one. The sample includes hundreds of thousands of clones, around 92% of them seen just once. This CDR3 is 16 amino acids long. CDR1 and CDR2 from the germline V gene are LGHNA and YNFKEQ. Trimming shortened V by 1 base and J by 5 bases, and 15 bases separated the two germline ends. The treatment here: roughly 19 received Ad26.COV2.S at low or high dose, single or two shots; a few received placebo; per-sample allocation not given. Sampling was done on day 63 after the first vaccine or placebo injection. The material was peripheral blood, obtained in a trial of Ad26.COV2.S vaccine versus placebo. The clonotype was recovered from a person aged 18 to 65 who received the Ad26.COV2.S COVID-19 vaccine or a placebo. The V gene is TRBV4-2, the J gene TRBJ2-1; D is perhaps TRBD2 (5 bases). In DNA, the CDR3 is TGTGCCAGCAGCCAAGTGGACGGGGTACTCAACAATGAGCAGTTCTTC. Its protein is CASSQVDGVLNNEQFF.